This TCR beta chain originates from a study of T cells in Graves' hyperthyroidism and ophthalmopathy. TCR beta CDR3 sequences were amplified from RNA transcripts. When the TCR CDR3 underwent first-round RT-PCR, the HTBI primer set was used. TCRdb analysed the multiplex PCR reads with MiXCR anew, one entry per CDR3 protein. The sample has over 700,000 distinct CDR3 sequences, roughly a sixth seen once. This clonotype was counted only a few times. This CDR3 has 12 residues. V lost 1 base to trimming and J lost 6 bases, with 9 bases between them. The V gene's germline CDR1 is SQVTM and CDR2 ANQGSEA. Sequenced input: blood. This chain uses TRBV29-1 with TRBJ1-1; D unresolved. The sequence came from a woman aged 45-65 years with Graves' hyperthyroidism that later progressed to Graves' ophthalmopathy. The CDR3 sequence is CSVEVGGAEAFF. Here the CDR3 DNA reads TGCAGCGTTGAAGTTGGCGGTGCTGAAGCTTTCTTT.